The entry below gives a single T cell receptor (beta chain) sequence along with its context. The data originate from a study of OX40 agonist ivuxolimab in advanced cancers. The method was immunoSEQ multiplex PCR; TCRdb's version includes in-frame clones alone and lacks a portion of them. This sample has 70,000 to 95,000 clones, with about 86% found just once. Germline-derived CDR1 and CDR2 are KGHSH and LQKENI. With 5 bases removed from V and 8 bases from J, the gap between germline ends came to 12 bases. The CDR3 totals 13 residues. The rearrangement links TRBV18 to TRBJ1-4, with a possible D match to TRBD1 (6 bases). The input for sequencing was CD4+ or CD8+ T cells sorted from blood, taken in a trial of the OX40 agonist ivuxolimab. The receptor was derived from an adult with an advanced solid tumor such as melanoma, head and neck, liver or kidney cancer. CDR3 in amino acids: CASSDGQFEKLFF. CDR3 DNA: TGTGCCAGCTCAGACGGACAGTTCGAAAAACTGTTTTTT.